The T cell receptor beta chain under discussion was sequenced for a study of early T cells in non-severe SARS-CoV-2 infection. Across the study: Unsorted whole-blood RNA was sequenced in bulk, leaving chains unpaired.

The study, taken as a whole, reports: VDJdb-based annotation leaned toward anti-spike CD8 responses and missed private and CD4 specificities.

The CDR3 length is 16 residues. Using its own MiXCR run on the 5' RACE reads, TCRdb lists one record per CDR3 protein. The table shows 110,000 or so distinct CDR3 sequences, with around 10% occurring only once. This clonotype was seen many times. The target antigen is unknown. Sequenced material: whole blood. The clonotype was recovered from an adult who was a healthcare worker with PCR-confirmed SARS-CoV-2 infection or an uninfected control (not recorded which). The V and J genes are TRBV21-1 and TRBJ1-1; TRBD1, as called in the table, went unchecked against the DNA. TRBV21-1 is deemed a pseudogene. The CDR3 protein is CASSKRGGAMNTEAFF. The CDR3 DNA is TGTGCCAGCAGCAAGCGCGGGGGCGCGATGAACACTGAAGCTTTCTTT.